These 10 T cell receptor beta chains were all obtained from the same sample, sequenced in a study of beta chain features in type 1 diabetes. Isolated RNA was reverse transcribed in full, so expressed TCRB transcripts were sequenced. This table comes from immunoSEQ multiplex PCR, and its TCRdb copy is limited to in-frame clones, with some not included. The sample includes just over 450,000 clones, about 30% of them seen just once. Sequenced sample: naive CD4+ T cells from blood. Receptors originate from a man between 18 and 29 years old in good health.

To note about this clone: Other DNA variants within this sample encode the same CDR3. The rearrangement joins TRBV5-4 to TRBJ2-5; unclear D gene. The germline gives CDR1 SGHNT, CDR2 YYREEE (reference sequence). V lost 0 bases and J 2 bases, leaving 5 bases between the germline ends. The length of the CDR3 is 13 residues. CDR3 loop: CASSLDRQETQYF. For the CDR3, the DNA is TGTGCCAGCAGCTTGGACAGACAAGAGACCCAGTACTTC.

CDR3 loop: CASSPGRWGDTGELFF. The CDR3 DNA reads as TGTGCCAGCAGCCCCGGCAGGTGGGGGGACACCGGGGAGCTGTTTTTT. The chain carries TRBV13 and TRBJ2-2, with a tentative D call TRBD2 (6 bases). V lost 5 bases and J 3 bases, leaving 16 bases between the germline ends. This CDR3 has 16 amino acids. The germline gives CDR1 PRHDT, CDR2 FYEKMQ (reference sequence). The complete variable domain, with remaining parts taken from reference TRBV13 and TRBJ2-2, reads AAGVIQSPRHLIKEKRETATLKCYPIPRHDTVYWYQQGPGQDPQFLISFYEKMQSDKGSIPDRFSAQQFSDYHSELNMSSLELGDSALYFCASSPGRWGDTGELFFGEGSRLTVL.

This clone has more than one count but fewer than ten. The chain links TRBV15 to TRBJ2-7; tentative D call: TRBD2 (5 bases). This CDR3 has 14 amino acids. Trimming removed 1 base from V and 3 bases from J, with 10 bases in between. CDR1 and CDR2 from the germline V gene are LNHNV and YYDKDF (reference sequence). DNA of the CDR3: TGTGCCACCAGCAGAGCCGGGAAAGGCTACGAGCAGTACTTC. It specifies CATSRAGKGYEQYF.

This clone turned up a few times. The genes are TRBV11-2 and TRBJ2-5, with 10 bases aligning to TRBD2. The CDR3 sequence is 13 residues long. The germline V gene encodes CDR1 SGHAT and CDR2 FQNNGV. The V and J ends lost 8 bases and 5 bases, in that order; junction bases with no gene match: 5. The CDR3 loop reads CASRLAGEETQYF. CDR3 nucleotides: TGTGCCAGCCGCCTAGCGGGAGAGGAGACCCAGTACTTC.

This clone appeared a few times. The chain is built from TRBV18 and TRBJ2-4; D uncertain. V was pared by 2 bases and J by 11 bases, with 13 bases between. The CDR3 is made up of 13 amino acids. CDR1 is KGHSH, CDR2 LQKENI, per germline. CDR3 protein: CASSPGSRDLQYF. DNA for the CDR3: TGTGCCAGCTCACCAGGATCAAGGGATCTTCAGTACTTC.

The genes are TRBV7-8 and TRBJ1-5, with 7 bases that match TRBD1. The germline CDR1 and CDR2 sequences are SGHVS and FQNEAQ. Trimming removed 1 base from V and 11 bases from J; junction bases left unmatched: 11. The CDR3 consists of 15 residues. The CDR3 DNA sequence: TGTGCCAGCAGCTTAGAAGGCAGGGGGACGGGGTCCCAGCATTTT. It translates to CASSLEGRGTGSQHF. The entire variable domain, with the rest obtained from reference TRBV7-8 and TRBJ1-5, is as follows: GAGVSQSPRYKVAKRGQDVALRCDPISGHVSLFWYQQALGQGPEFLTYFQNEAQLDKSGLPSDRFFAERPEGSVSTLKIQRTQQEDSAVYLCASSLEGRGTGSQHFGDGTRLSIL.

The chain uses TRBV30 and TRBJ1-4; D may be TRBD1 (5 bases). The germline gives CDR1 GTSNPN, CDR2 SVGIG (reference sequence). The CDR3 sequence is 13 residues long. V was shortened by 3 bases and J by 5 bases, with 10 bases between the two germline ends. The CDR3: CAWRGRRNEKLFF. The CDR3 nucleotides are TGTGCCTGGAGGGGACGAAGGAATGAAAAACTGTTTTTT.

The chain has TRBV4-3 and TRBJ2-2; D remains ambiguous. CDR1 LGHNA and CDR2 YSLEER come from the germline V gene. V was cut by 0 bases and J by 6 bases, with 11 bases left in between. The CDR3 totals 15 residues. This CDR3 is CASSQDGTPPGELFF. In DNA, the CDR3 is TGCGCCAGCAGCCAAGATGGCACCCCGCCCGGGGAGCTGTTTTTT.

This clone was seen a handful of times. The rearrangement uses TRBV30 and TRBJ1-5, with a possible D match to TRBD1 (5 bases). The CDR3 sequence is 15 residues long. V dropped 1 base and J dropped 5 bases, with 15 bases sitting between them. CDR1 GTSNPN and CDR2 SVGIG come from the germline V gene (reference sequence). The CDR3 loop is CAWSGFGGRDQPQHF. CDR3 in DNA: TGTGCCTGGAGTGGATTCGGGGGTAGGGATCAGCCCCAGCATTTT.

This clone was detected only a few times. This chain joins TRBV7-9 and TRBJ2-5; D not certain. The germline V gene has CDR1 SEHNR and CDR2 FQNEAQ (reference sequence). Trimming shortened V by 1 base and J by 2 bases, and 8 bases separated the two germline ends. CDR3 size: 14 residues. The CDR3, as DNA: TGTGCCAGCAGCTTAGGAGGATCGCAAGAGACCCAGTACTTC. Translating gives CASSLGGSQETQYF.